This TCR beta chain appears in the sequencing data of a study of shared clonotypes between healthy human individuals. Study context: The donor group consisted of two women and a few men, aged 18 to 49.

Data came from immunoSEQ multiplex PCR; TCRdb stores just in-frame clones and leaves some out. The data show approximately 1.4 million clones, with 95% to 99% seen just once and about 0.45% held by the top ten. This TCR was sampled from a man under 40 in good health. Input material: naive CD4+ T cells sorted from blood. Noted subset: CD45RA+ positively selected.

The CDR3 is CASSQGLAGAWDNEQFF. The CDR3 DNA reads as TGTGCCAGCAGCCAGGGACTAGCGGGGGCCTGGGACAATGAGCAGTTCTTC. The chain combines TRBV5-4 with TRBJ2-1; 14 nucleotides align to TRBD2. The CDR3 covers 17 residues. Germline V gene lookup returns CDR1 SGHNT and CDR2 YYREEE (reference sequence). Unmatched junction bases numbered 8, after V lost 4 bases and J lost 5 bases.